This T cell receptor (beta chain) is drawn from a study of Ad26.COV2.S vaccination and SARS-CoV-2 variants (dated by TCRdb to about 2021). Context from the whole study: Donors in the vaccine arm were drawn from COV1001, a phase I-IIa trial of Ad26.COV2.S in healthy adults that was multicentre, randomized, double-blind and placebo-controlled. Ad26.COV2.S was given intramuscularly at 5x10^10 or 1x10^11 viral particles, as a single shot or as two shots 56 days apart. TCRbeta repertoire sequencing was used to assess the specificity and breadth of SARS-CoV-2-reactive T cell receptors after Ad26.COV2.S vaccination. A total of approximately 30 samples were included in the TCR-sequenced set, comprising some 20 Ad26.COV2.S vaccine recipients, 5 placebo recipients and 8 SARS-CoV-2 convalescent individuals. Trial participants were randomized into five groups of five, in which low-dose or high-dose Ad26.COV2.S was given once or twice, or placebo was given on both occasions. Throughout the experiments and outcome assessment, investigators stayed blinded to trial group allocation.

The treatment or condition tag for this specimen amounts to: roughly 19 received Ad26.COV2.S at low or high dose, single or two shots; 5 received placebo; per-sample allocation not given. For vaccine and placebo recipients, the sequenced repertoires came from samples collected on day 63 after the first injection. In Cohort 1b, fewer than 30 adults aged 18-55 years were enrolled at a single site in Boston, USA, between 29 July and 7 August 2020. Ad26.COV2.S was a replication-incompetent adenovirus type 26 vector that expressed a prefusion-stabilized SARS-CoV-2 spike protein derived from the original Wuhan strain. Beyond this particular receptor, the publication reports: Spike-specific TCR breadth was higher in Ad26.COV2.S recipients than in placebo recipients (P = 0.0014). After vaccination, substantial breadth of spike-specific CD8+ and CD4+ T cell responses was reported. Comparing responses between vaccine doses or regimens was not something the study was powered to do. The authors noted that the TCR breadth and depth analyses may have underestimated total T cell responses. Vaccine and placebo recipients had similar non-spike TCR breadth, a finding consistent with the vaccine containing only spike.

The immunoSEQ Assay was used to sequence TCRbeta CDR3 regions. After extraction, genomic DNA underwent amplification by bias-controlled multiplex PCR, followed by high-throughput sequencing. Regarding the original processing steps: Collapsing and filtering of sequences were performed to quantify the absolute abundance of each unique TCRbeta CDR3 region. T cell fraction was estimated by normalization of TCRbeta template counts to usable DNA, with usable DNA being measured through amplification of reference genes present in all nucleated cells. Repertoire TCRs were annotated as SARS-CoV-2-specific when V gene, CDR3 amino acid sequence and J gene were exactly matched to a known reactive TCR set. MIRA supplied the reference SARS-CoV-2 TCR set, which was filtered for enrichment in COVID-19-positive ImmuneCODE repertoires so that public or cross-reactive TCRs were removed. Using the MIRA antigens, annotated TCRs were further analysed by specific ORF or by position within an ORF. Depth was the summed frequency of annotated unique rearrangements, while breadth was defined as annotated unique rearrangements over total unique productive rearrangements. Two-sided Wilcoxon rank-sum tests were used to compare TCR breadth between groups. TCRdb holds this immuneACCESS table with in-frame rearrangements only. Some clones are missing; in checked studies, unresolved V genes explain under half, and the rest has no known cause. The D gene and trimming were derived from the DNA, and the V and J assignments and clone size from that table. In this sample the table shows around 450,000 clones, roughly 90% of which occur a single time. Of the sample, 3.5% to 4% falls within the top ten clones.

The CDR3 has 13 amino acids, counting the end cysteine and phenylalanine. Kept here is only the CDR3 DNA, which spans 39 bases and is read in frame from base 1. The germline V gene provides CDR1 SGHAT and CDR2 FQNNGV. Relative to germline, V is 0 bases shorter and J is 4 bases shorter, with 6 bases between their ends. A word on this clone: Its antigen target is currently unknown. No much larger clone is present one base from it, and per-base qualities are unavailable.

The sequences come from peripheral blood, collected in a trial of Ad26.COV2.S vaccine versus placebo. The sequence came from a person aged 18-65 years who received the Ad26.COV2.S COVID-19 vaccine or a placebo. Recombination linked TRBV11-2 to TRBJ2-5, with no reliable assignment of the D segment. The DNA reads as follows: TGTGCCAGCAGCTTAGACGATGGAGAGACCCAGTACTTC. Its amino acids are CASSLDDGETQYF.